The sequence of this TCR beta chain was determined in a study of T cells after yellow fever vaccination. This clonotype has a count of ten or more. No antigen is known for it. Study-wide results and caveats: Post-booster repertoires contained most primary-vaccination clones again (around 96% CD4, 88% CD8). Across the CD4 and CD8 compartments, a small share of clonotypes was present in both.

The study made its TCR cDNA through 5'RACE template switching. That step introduced a universal primer site along with UMIs. From the 5' RACE reads, TCRdb called clonotypes with MiXCR, one entry per CDR3 protein. This sample has about 320,000 distinct CDR3 sequences, with around 4.3% found just once. The origin of this receptor is a young man who received the YFV17D yellow fever vaccine. Specimen: PBMCs, collected 15 days after the yellow fever booster vaccination.

The CDR3 DNA reads as TGTGCCAGCAGCTTAAACGTTTTCGGCACCGGGGGTCGCGACGAGCAGTACGTC. This codes for CASSLNVFGTGGRDEQYV. The chain uses TRBV7-9 and TRBJ2-7, with D maybe TRBD2 (6 bases). Looked up from germline, CDR1 is SEHNR and CDR2 is FQNEAQ (reference sequence). The CDR3 runs 18 residues. Trimming removed 2 bases at V and 5 bases at J, with 25 bases between.